This T cell receptor beta chain was sequenced during a study of cytomegalovirus exposure and HLA in healthy donors. TCRdb's copy holds only in-frame clones and misses some; the assay was immunoSEQ multiplex PCR. Of 150,000 to 250,000 clones listed, about 81% are singletons. Study outcomes and limitations: Reported results showed that the classifier diagnosed cytomegalovirus status with high specificity and sensitivity.

This CDR3 contains 15 residues. Germline values: CDR1 LGHNA, CDR2 YNFKEQ. The V gene end was trimmed by 7 bases and the J gene end by 3 bases; junction bases not matched to a gene: 5. From the roughly 120-subject validation cohort, which was separate from the roughly 700-subject first cohort, the donors were drawn. As regards this clone: What it binds is not known.

The clonotype originates from a woman aged 25-40 years in good health and CMV-seronegative. Sequenced: PBMCs. The V gene is TRBV4-2, the J gene TRBJ2-1; 11 bases fit TRBD2. Here the CDR3 DNA reads TGTGCCAGCACCCAGGGACTAGCGGACTACAATGAGCAGTTCTTC. Its protein is CASTQGLADYNEQFF.